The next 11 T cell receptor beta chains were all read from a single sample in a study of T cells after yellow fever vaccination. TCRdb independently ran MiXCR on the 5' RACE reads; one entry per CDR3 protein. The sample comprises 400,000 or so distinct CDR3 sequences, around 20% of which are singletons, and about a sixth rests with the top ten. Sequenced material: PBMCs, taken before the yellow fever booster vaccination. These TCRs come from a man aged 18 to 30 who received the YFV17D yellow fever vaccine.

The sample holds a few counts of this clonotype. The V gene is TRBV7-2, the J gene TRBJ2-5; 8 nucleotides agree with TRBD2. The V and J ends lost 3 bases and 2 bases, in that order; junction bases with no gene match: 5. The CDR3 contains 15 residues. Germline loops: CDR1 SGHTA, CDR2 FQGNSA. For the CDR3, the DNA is TGTGCCAGCAGCTTTACAGCGGGGGTGCAAGAGACCCAGTACTTC. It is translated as CASSFTAGVQETQYF.

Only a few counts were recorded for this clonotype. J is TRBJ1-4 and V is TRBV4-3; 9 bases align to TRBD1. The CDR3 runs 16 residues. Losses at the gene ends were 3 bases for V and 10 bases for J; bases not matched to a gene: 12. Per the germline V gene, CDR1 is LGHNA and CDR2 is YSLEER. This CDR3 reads CASSHTSWDRVGKLFF. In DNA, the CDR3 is TGCGCCAGCAGCCATACCTCATGGGACAGGGTCGGAAAACTGTTTTTT.

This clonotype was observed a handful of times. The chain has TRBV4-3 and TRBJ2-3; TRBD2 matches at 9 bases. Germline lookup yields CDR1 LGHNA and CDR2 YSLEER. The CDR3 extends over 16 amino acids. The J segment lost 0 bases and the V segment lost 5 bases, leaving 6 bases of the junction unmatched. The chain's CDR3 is CASSYRTSASTDTQYF. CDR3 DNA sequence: TGCGCCAGCAGCTATAGGACTAGCGCCAGCACAGATACGCAGTATTTT.

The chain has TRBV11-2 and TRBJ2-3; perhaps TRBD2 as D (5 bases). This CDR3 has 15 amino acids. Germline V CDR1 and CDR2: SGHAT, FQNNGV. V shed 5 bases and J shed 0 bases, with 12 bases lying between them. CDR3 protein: CASSRGDASTDTQYF. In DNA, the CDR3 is TGTGCCAGCAGCCGGGGTGACGCTAGCACAGATACGCAGTATTTT.

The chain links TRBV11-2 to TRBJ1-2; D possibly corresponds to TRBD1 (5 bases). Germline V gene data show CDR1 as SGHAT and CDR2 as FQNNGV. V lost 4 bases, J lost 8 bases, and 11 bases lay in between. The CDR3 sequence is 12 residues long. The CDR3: CASSWDAWGYTF. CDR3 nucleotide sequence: TGTGCCAGCAGCTGGGACGCTTGGGGCTACACCTTC.

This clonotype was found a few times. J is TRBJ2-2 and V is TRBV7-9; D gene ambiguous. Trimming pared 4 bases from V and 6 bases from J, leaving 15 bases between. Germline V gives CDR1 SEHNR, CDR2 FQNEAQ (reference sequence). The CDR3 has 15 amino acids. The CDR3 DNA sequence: TGTGCCAGCAGCTCGACCCCAAGGTGGCCCGGGGAGCTGTTTTTT. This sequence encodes CASSSTPRWPGELFF.

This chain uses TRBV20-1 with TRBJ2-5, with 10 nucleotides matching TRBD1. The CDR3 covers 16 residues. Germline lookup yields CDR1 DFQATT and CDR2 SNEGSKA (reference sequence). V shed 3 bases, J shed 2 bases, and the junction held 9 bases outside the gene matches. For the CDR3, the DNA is TGCAGTGCTAGGGCGACGTCGGACAGGGGGCAAGAGACCCAGTACTTC. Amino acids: CSARATSDRGQETQYF.

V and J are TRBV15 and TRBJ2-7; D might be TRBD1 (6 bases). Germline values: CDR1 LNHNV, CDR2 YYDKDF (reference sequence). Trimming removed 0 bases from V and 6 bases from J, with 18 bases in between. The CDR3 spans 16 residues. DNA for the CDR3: TGTGCCACCAGCAGAGAGCCGGCGAACAGGGAAGGCGAGCAGTACGTC. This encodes CATSREPANREGEQYV.

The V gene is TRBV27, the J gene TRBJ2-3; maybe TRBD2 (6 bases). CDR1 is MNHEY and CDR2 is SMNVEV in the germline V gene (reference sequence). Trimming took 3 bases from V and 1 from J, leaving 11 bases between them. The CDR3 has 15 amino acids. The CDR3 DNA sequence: TGTGCCAGCAGTTTGGGTTGGGGGGGCACAGATACGCAGTATTTT. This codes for CASSLGWGGTDTQYF.

In DNA, the CDR3 is TGTGCCAGCAGTTCCCCCGACAGGGGAGGATATGGCTACACCTTC. Translated, it gives CASSSPDRGGYGYTF. J is TRBJ1-2 and V is TRBV6-6, with 8 bases aligning to TRBD1. V shed 4 bases, J shed 5 bases, and the junction held 9 bases outside the gene matches. The CDR3 consists of 15 residues. The germline CDR1 and CDR2 sequences are MNHNY and SVGAGI (reference sequence).

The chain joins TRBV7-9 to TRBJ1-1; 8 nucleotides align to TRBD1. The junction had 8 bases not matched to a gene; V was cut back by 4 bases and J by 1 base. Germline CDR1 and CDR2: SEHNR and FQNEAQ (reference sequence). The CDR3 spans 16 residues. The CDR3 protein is CASSYRGQVGNTEAFF. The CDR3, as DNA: TGTGCCAGCAGCTACCGGGGACAGGTTGGGAACACTGAAGCTTTCTTT.